The 18 T cell receptor beta chains in this list originate from one sample, sequenced in a study of graft-versus-host responses after intestinal transplantation. The antigens these receptors bind are not known. The repertoire was sequenced with immunoSEQ multiplex PCR; TCRdb's copy has only in-frame clones and lacks some. The repertoire includes 75,000 to 100,000 clones, 90% to 95% of them detected once, and 0.4% to 0.6% sits in the top ten. The sequencing here drew on unstimulated CD8+ T cells sorted from spleen or lymph node cells, taken before intestinal transplant. The receptor source for this set is a human donor who received an intestinal transplant.

The chain recombines TRBV25-1 with TRBJ2-7, with TRBD1 matching 8 bases. Trimming at V came to 3 bases and at J to 2 bases, leaving 3 bases not matched to a gene. The CDR3 consists of 14 residues. Germline V lookup: CDR1 MGHDK, CDR2 SYGVNS. CDR3 sequence reads: CASSDRGHPYEQYF. The CDR3 DNA reads as TGTGCCAGCAGTGACAGGGGGCACCCCTACGAGCAGTACTTC.

The rearrangement uses TRBV30 and TRBJ2-7; D unresolved. CDR1 is GTSNPN and CDR2 is SVGIG in the germline V gene (reference sequence). V dropped 2 bases and J dropped 1 base, with 6 bases sitting between them. The CDR3 consists of 12 residues. The CDR3 region is CAWSPRSYEQYF. Written as DNA, the CDR3 is TGTGCCTGGAGTCCCCGGTCCTACGAGCAGTACTTC.

The chain recombines TRBV15 with TRBJ2-3; D call uncertain. From germline, CDR1 is LNHNV and CDR2 YYDKDF (reference sequence). This CDR3 spans 14 amino acids. V lost 1 base to trimming and J lost 4 bases, with 9 bases between them. This CDR3 reads CATSRVPSADTQYF. CDR3 in DNA: TGTGCCACCAGCAGAGTCCCCAGTGCAGATACGCAGTATTTT.

The chain uses TRBV10-1 and TRBJ2-1, with D tentatively TRBD2 (5 bases). The CDR3 totals 13 residues. Looked up from germline, CDR1 is WNHNN and CDR2 is SYGVQD (reference sequence). Trimming pared 6 bases from V and 10 bases from J, leaving 16 bases between. DNA for the CDR3: TGCGCCAGCAGCCTTGTCGGGATAGGAGAGCAGTTCTTC. Translating it yields CASSLVGIGEQFF.

V is TRBV4-3 and J is TRBJ2-5, with 10 bases aligning to TRBD2. This CDR3 region has 16 residues. J lost 2 bases, V lost 1 base, and 4 bases had no gene match. Germline-derived CDR1 and CDR2 are LGHNA and YSLEER. CDR3 in amino acids: CASSQGSGGSQETQYF. The CDR3 DNA is TGCGCCAGCAGCCAAGGTAGCGGGGGGTCGCAAGAGACCCAGTACTTC.

This clone was observed once. The chain has TRBV5-1 and TRBJ1-1; 8 bases agree with TRBD1. V was clipped by 4 bases and J by 0 bases; unmatched bases: 2. Germline loops: CDR1 SGHRS, CDR2 YFSETQ. The CDR3 has 14 residues. The CDR3 DNA reads TGCGCCAGCAGCGTGGACAGGGTGAACACTGAAGCTTTCTTT. Its protein product is CASSVDRVNTEAFF.

This chain uses TRBV30 with TRBJ2-6; maybe TRBD1 (5 bases). This CDR3 is 17 amino acids long. Germline CDR1 reads GTSNPN; CDR2 reads SVGIG (reference sequence). With 3 bases removed from V and 4 bases from J, the gap between germline ends came to 19 bases. In DNA form, the CDR3 reads TGTGCCTGGAGCCCCCCAGGGATCATTCTGGGGGCCAACGTCCTGACTTTC. Its protein is CAWSPPGIILGANVLTF.

V usage is TRBV29-1 and J usage is TRBJ2-7; 7 bases are shared with TRBD2. V dropped 4 bases and J dropped 4; count of bases not matched to a gene: 7. Germline CDR1 and CDR2: SQVTM and ANQGSEA. CDR3 length: 13 amino acids. The CDR3 nucleotides are TGCAGCGTTGTTCTGGGAGGGCGGTACGAGCAGTACTTC. Translated: CSVVLGGRYEQYF.

The V and J genes are TRBV30 and TRBJ2-1; tentatively, D is TRBD2 (6 bases). Per germline, CDR1 GTSNPN and CDR2 SVGIG (reference sequence). Trimming cost V 1 base and J 5 bases, with 9 bases left between them. This CDR3 region has 13 residues. The DNA of the CDR3 is TGTGCCTGGAGTGCGGGAGTCAACAATGAGCAGTTCTTC. This translates into CAWSAGVNNEQFF.

This rearrangement joins TRBV29-1 to TRBJ1-1; TRBD1 is a possible D gene (5 bases). The CDR3 covers 13 residues. Trimming left V 3 bases short and J 4 bases short, with 12 bases between. CDR1 SQVTM and CDR2 ANQGSEA come from the germline V gene. The CDR3 nucleotides are TGCAGCGTTGATCCCGGGGGTCGCACTGAAGCTTTCTTT. As protein: CSVDPGGRTEAFF.

The rearrangement uses TRBV4-1 and TRBJ2-5; D call uncertain. CDR3 length equals 11 residues. V was pared by 3 bases and J by 10 bases, with 9 bases between. The germline CDR1 and CDR2 sequences are MGHRA and YSYEKL. The CDR3 is CASSHAGFQYF. CDR3 sequence (DNA): TGCGCCAGCAGCCATGCCGGGTTCCAGTACTTC.

The rearrangement joins TRBV4-2 to TRBJ1-4; unclear D gene. V was clipped by 0 bases and J by 0 bases, with 20 bases between them. The CDR3 length is 20 residues. The germline CDR1 and CDR2 sequences are LGHNA and YNFKEQ. CDR3 in DNA: TGTGCCAGCAGCCAAGATCGGGGTGGACTAGCGCTTGCAACTAATGAAAAACTGTTTTTT. Its translation is CASSQDRGGLALATNEKLFF.

The V and J genes are TRBV11-2 and TRBJ1-1, with D hard to call. CDR1 is SGHAT, CDR2 FQNNGV, per germline. There are 14 residues in the CDR3. V lost 0 bases, J lost 1 base, and 6 bases lay in between. The CDR3 region has the DNA TGTGCCAGCAGCTTAGACACAGCGAACACTGAAGCTTTCTTT. Its translation is CASSLDTANTEAFF.

J is TRBJ2-7 and V is TRBV19; a possible D gene is TRBD1 (5 bases). V was clipped by 3 bases and J by 5 bases, with 8 bases between them. Germline V gene lookup returns CDR1 LNHDA and CDR2 SQIVND (reference sequence). This CDR3 is 12 amino acids long. CDR3 residues: CASSIWGDEQYF. CDR3 DNA: TGTGCCAGTAGTATTTGGGGCGACGAGCAGTACTTC.

V is TRBV27 and J is TRBJ2-5; 12 nucleotides align to TRBD1. The better agreement between TRBJ2-7 and the DNA end casts doubt on the J call. There are 20 residues in the CDR3. Germline CDR1 reads MNHEY; CDR2 reads SMNVEV (reference sequence). The DNA for the CDR3 is TGTGCCAGCAGTGCGAGCCCCGGGACAGGGGGCCTAGTAGCCTACGACGAGCAGTACTTC. Translating gives CASSASPGTGGLVAYDEQYF.

This clone was seen more than once but under ten times. The chain uses TRBV7-9 and TRBJ1-4; no clear D. Germline loops: CDR1 SEHNR, CDR2 FQNEAQ (reference sequence). The CDR3 loop spans 15 amino acids. The ends were cut back, 5 bases at V and 4 bases at J, with 14 bases in the middle. CDR3 bases: TGTGCCAGCAGCGGAGAGGGCAGCAATAATGAAAAACTGTTTTTT. It codes for CASSGEGSNNEKLFF.

The DNA of the CDR3 is TGTGCCTGGAGTGTACTCCCCCAGGGGGCTACTGAAGCTTTCTTT. As protein: CAWSVLPQGATEAFF. This chain connects TRBV30 to TRBJ1-1, with 8 bases fitting TRBD1. The CDR3 extends over 15 amino acids. Trimming at V came to 0 bases and at J to 5 bases, leaving 8 bases not matched to a gene. Germline assignment: CDR1 GTSNPN and CDR2 SVGIG (reference sequence).

The genes are TRBV27 and TRBJ2-7; the D gene is possibly TRBD2 (6 bases). V was pared by 3 bases and J by 3 bases, with 12 bases between. The CDR3 extends over 14 amino acids. Looked up from germline, CDR1 is MNHEY and CDR2 is SMNVEV (reference sequence). CDR3 protein: CASSLRGESYEQYF. The CDR3 DNA is TGTGCCAGCAGTTTGCGGGGTGAGAGCTACGAGCAGTACTTC.